This paragraph covers one T cell receptor (beta chain) sequence. Its cognate antigen is unknown. This sample is part of a study of tumor-infiltrating lymphocytes in localized non-small cell lung cancer. Overall study: The cohort mixed smokers and never-smokers, several histologies, and some post-neoadjuvant-chemotherapy samples.

The CDR3 extends over 11 amino acids. Germline assignment: CDR1 KGHSH and CDR2 LQKENI. Trimming left V 3 bases short and J 5 bases short, with 2 bases between. Study results and caveats: Not all patients were TCR sequenced, owing to tissue quantity.

Some clones are missing from TCRdb's copy, which holds only in-frame ones; the method was immunoSEQ multiplex PCR. The data show some 10,000 clones, 55% to 80% seen once. This TCR was recovered from a human donor with non-small cell lung cancer. The sequencing input was lung tumor tissue. This rearrangement joins TRBV18 to TRBJ2-1; D call uncertain. The CDR3 is CASSPHNEQFF. The CDR3 DNA reads TGTGCCAGCTCACCCCACAATGAGCAGTTCTTC.